One TCR beta chain is described in this entry. The entry originates in a study of blood T cell repertoires in COVID-19. V lost 2 bases and J lost 2, with 10 bases in between. CDR3 length: 14 residues. Germline lookup yields CDR1 SGHVS and CDR2 FQNEAQ. The table came from immunoSEQ multiplex PCR; TCRdb's copy has only in-frame clones and leaves some out. The data contain roughly 230,000 clones, approximately 84% of them singletons. The source is a man aged 50-60 years who had recovered from COVID-19. Sequencing was done on a sample of PBMCs or T cells enriched from blood (not recorded which). The rearrangement joins TRBV7-8 to TRBJ2-7; no reliable D call. The DNA of the CDR3 is TGTGCCAGCAGCTTACGTCCCTTCGCCTACGAGCAGTACTTC. Protein: CASSLRPFAYEQYF.